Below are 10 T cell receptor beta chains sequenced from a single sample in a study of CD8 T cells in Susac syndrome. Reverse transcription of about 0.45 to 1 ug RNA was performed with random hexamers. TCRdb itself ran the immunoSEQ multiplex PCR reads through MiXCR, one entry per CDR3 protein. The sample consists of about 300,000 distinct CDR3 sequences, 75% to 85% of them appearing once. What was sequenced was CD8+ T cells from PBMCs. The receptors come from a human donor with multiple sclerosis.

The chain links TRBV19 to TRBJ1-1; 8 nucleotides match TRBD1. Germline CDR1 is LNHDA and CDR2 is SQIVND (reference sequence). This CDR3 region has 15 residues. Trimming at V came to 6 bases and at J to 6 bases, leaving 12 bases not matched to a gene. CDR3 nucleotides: TGTGCCAGTAGGCCCATCGGACAGGGCTCCCCTGAAGCTTTCTTT. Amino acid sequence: CASRPIGQGSPEAFF.

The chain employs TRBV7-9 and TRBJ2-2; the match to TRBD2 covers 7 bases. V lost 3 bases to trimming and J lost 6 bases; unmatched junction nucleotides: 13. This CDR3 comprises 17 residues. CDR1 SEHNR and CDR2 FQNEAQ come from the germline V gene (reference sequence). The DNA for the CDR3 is TGTGCCAGCAGCTTCTCGTCATCTAGCGGAAGAGCCGGGGAGCTGTTTTTT. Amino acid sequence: CASSFSSSSGRAGELFF.

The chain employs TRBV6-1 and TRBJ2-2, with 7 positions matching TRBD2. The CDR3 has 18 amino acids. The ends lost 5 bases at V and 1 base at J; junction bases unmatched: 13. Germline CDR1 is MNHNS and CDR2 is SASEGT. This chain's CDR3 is CASSRTPPPSGNTGELFF. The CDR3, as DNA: TGTGCCAGCAGTAGGACCCCCCCGCCTAGCGGGAACACCGGGGAGCTGTTTTTT.

CDR3 nucleotide sequence: TGCAGCGCCCAGACAGTAAACACCGGGGAGCTGTTTTTT. Translating it yields CSAQTVNTGELFF. This rearrangement joins TRBV29-1 to TRBJ2-2; D is possibly TRBD1 (5 bases). The CDR3 is 13 amino acids. Between the trimmed V and J ends, which lost 7 bases and 2 bases, there was a span of 11 bases. Germline assignment: CDR1 SQVTM and CDR2 ANQGSEA.

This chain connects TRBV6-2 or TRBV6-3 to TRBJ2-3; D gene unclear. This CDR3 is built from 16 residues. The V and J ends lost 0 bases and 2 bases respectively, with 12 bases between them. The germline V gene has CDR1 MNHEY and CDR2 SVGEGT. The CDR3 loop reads CASSYSMSGPTDTQYF. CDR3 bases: TGTGCCAGCAGTTACTCGATGTCAGGACCCACAGATACGCAGTATTTT.

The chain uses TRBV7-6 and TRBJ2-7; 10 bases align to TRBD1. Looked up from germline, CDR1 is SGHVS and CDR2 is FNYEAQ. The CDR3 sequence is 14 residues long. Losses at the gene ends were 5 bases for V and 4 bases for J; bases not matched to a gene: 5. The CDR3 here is CASSMGQGTYEQYF. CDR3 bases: TGTGCCAGCAGCATGGGACAGGGGACGTACGAGCAGTACTTC. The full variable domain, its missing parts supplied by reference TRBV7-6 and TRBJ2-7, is GAGVSQSPRYKVTKRGQDVALRCDPISGHVSLYWYRQALGQGPEFLTYFNYEAQQDKSGLPNDRFSAERPEGSISTLTIQRTEQRDSAMYRCASSMGQGTYEQYFGPGTRLTVT.

CDR3 nucleotides: TGTGCCAGCGGTGGGTGGGTCGGGGCAGAGACCCAGTACTTC. Protein sequence: CASGGWVGAETQYF. This rearrangement joins TRBV6-5 to TRBJ2-5; D may correspond to TRBD1 or TRBD2 (5 bases each). The germline V and J ends were trimmed by 8 bases and 4 bases, with 17 bases remaining between them. The germline CDR1 and CDR2 sequences are MNHEY and SVGAGI. CDR3 size: 14 residues.

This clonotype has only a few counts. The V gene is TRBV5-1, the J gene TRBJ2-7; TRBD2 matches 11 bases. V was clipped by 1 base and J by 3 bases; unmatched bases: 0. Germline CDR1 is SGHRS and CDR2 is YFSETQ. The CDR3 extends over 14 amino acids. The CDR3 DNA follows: TGCGCCAGCAGCTTGACTAGCGGGGGCTACGAGCAGTACTTC. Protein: CASSLTSGGYEQYF.

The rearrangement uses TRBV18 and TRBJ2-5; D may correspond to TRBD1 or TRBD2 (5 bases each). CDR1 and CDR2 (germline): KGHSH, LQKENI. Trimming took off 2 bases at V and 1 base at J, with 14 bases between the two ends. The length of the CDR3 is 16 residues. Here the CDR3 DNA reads TGTGCCAGCTCACCATTGACGGGACGAGGCCAAGAGACCCAGTACTTC. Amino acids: CASSPLTGRGQETQYF.

CDR3 sequence reads: CASSSTGPGEKLFF. The CDR3 coding sequence is TGTGCCAGCAGCTCGACAGGGCCGGGTGAAAAACTGTTTTTT. The rearrangement joins TRBV7-2 to TRBJ1-4; 7 positions agree with TRBD1. Germline loops: CDR1 SGHTA, CDR2 FQGNSA. With V trimmed by 4 bases and J by 7 bases, 6 bases remained unmatched. The CDR3 contains 14 residues.